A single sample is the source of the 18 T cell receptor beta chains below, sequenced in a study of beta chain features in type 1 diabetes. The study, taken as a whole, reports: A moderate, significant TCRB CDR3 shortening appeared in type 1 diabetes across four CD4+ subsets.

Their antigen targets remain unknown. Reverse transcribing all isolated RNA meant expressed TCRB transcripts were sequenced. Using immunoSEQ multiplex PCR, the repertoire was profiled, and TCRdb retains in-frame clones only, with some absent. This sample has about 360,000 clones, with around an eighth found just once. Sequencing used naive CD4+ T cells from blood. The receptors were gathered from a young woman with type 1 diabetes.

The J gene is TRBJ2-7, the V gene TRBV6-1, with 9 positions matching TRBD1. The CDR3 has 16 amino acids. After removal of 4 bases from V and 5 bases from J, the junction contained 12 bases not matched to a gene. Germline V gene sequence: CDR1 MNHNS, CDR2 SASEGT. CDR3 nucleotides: TGTGCCAGCAGTGGAAGCCGGGACAGGGTTTTCCACGAGCAGTACTTC. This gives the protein CASSGSRDRVFHEQYF.

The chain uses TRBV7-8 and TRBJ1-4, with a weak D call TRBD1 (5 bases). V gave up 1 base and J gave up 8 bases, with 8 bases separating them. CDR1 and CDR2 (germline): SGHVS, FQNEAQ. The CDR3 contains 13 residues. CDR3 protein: CASSLGTREKLFF. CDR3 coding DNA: TGTGCCAGCAGCTTAGGGACACGGGAAAAACTGTTTTTT.

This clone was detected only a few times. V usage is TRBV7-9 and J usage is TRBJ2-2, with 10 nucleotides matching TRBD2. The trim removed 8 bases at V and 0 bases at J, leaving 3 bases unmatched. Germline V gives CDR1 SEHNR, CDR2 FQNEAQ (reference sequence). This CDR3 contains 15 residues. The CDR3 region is CASLAGATNTGELFF. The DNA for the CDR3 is TGTGCCAGCCTAGCGGGAGCGACGAACACCGGGGAGCTGTTTTTT.

The DNA for the CDR3 is TGTGCCAGCAGCCAATCAGGGGGCCACGGCTACACCTTC. It encodes CASSQSGGHGYTF. The chain couples TRBV14 to TRBJ1-2; 8 bases agree with TRBD1. V lost 2 bases, J lost 8 bases, and 4 bases stayed unmatched. CDR3 length: 13 residues. Germline-derived CDR1 and CDR2 are SGHDN and FVKESK.

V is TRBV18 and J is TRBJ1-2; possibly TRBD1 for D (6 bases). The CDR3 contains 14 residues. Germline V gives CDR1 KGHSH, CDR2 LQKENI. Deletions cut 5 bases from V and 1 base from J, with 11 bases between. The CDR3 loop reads CASSATDSNYGYTF. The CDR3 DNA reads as TGTGCCAGCTCAGCCACGGACAGTAACTATGGCTACACCTTC.

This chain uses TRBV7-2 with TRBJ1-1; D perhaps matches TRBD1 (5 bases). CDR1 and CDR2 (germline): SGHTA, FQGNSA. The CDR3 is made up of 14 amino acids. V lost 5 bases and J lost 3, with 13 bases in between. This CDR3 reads CASSGSTGDTEAFF. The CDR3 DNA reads TGTGCCAGCAGCGGTAGTACGGGGGACACTGAAGCTTTCTTT. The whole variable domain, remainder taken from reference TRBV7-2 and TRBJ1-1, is GAGVSQSPSNKVTEKGKDVELRCDPISGHTALYWYRQSLGQGLEFLIYFQGNSAPDKSGLPSDRFSAERTGGSVSTLTIQRTQQEDSAVYLCASSGSTGDTEAFFGQGTRLTVV.

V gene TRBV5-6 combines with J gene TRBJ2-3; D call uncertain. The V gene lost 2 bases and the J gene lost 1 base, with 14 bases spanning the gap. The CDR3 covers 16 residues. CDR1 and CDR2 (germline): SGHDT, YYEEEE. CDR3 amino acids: CASSFIVQTRTDTQYF. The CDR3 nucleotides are TGTGCCAGCAGCTTTATCGTCCAGACTCGCACAGATACGCAGTATTTT. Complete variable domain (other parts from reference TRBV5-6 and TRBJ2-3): DAGVTQSPTHLIKTRGQQVTLRCSPKSGHDTVSWYQQALGQGPQFIFQYYEEEERQRGNFPDRFSGHQFPNYSSELNVNALLLGDSALYLCASSFIVQTRTDTQYFGPGTRLTVL.

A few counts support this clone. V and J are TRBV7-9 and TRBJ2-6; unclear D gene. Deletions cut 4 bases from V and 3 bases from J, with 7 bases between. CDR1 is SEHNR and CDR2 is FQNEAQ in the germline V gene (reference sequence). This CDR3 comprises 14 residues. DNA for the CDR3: TGTGCCAGCAGCTCCCAGTTTGGGGCCAACGTCCTGACTTTC. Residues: CASSSQFGANVLTF.

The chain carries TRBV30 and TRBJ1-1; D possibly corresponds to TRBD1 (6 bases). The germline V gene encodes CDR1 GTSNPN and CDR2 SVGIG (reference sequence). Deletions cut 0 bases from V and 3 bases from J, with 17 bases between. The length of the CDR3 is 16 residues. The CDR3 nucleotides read TGTGCCTGGAGTGTGGATAGGACCCAGGGGTACACTGAAGCTTTCTTT. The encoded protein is CAWSVDRTQGYTEAFF.

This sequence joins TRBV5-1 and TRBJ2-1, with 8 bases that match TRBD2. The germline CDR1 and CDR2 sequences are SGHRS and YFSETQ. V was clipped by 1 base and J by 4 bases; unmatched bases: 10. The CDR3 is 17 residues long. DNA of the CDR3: TGCGCCAGCAGCTTGATCATCACGGGGGGGACTTACAATGAGCAGTTCTTC. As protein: CASSLIITGGTYNEQFF.

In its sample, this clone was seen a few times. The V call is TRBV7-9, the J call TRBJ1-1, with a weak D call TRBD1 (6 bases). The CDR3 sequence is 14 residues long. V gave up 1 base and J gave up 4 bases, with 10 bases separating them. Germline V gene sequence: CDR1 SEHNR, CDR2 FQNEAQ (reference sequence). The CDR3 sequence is CASSLDRVGTEAFF. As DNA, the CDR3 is TGTGCCAGCAGCTTAGACAGGGTTGGCACTGAAGCTTTCTTT.

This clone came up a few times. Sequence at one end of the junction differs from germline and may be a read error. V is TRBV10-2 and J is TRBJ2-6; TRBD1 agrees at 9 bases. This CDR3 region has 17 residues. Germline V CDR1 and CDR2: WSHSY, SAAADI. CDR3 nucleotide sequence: TGCGCCAGCGATCCGGGACAGGGAGTGGCTGGGGGCAACGTCCTGACTTTC. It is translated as CASDPGQGVAGGNVLTF.

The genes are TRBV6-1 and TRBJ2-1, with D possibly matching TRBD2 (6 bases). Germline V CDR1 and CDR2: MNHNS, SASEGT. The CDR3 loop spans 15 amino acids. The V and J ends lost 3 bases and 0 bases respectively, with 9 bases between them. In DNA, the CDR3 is TGTGCCAGCAGTGAGGAGGGGTTCTCCTACAATGAGCAGTTCTTC. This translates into CASSEEGFSYNEQFF.

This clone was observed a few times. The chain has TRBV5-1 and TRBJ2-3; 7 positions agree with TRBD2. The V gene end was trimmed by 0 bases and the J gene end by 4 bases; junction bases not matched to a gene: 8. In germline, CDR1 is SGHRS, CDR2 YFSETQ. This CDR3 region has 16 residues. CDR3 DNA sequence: TGCGCCAGCAGCTTGGCCGGGCGGGAGTACGCAGATACGCAGTATTTT. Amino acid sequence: CASSLAGREYADTQYF.

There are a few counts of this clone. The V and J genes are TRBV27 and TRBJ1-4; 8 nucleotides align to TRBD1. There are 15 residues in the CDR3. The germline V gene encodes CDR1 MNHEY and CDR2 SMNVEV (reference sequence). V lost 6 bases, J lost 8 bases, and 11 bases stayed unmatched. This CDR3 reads CASSEGRGRLEKLFF. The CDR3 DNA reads TGTGCCAGCAGCGAGGGCAGGGGGCGATTGGAAAAACTGTTTTTT.

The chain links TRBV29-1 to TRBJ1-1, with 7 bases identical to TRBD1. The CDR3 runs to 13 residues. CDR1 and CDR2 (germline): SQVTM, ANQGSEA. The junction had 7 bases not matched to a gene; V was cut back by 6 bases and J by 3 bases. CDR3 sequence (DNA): TGCAGCGTCCGCCGGGACAGCGACACTGAAGCTTTCTTT. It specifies CSVRRDSDTEAFF. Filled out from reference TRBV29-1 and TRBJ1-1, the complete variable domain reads SAVISQKPSRDICQRGTSLTIQCQVDSQVTMMFWYRQQPGQSLTLIATANQGSEATYESGFVIDKFPISRPNLTFSTLTVSNMSPEDSSIYLCSVRRDSDTEAFFGQGTRLTVV.

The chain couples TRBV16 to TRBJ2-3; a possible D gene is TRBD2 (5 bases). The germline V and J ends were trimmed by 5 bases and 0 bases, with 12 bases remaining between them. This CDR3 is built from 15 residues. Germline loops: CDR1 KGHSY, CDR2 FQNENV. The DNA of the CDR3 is TGTGCCAGCAGCACCGAAGCGGCTAGCACAGATACGCAGTATTTT. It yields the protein CASSTEAASTDTQYF.

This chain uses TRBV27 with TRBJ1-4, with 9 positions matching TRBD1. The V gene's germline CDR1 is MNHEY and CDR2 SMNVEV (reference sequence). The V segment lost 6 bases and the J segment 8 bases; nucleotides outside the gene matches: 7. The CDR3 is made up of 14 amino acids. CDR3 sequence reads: CASRGQGRREKLFF. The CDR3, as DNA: TGTGCCAGCAGGGGACAGGGCCGAAGAGAAAAACTGTTTTTT.